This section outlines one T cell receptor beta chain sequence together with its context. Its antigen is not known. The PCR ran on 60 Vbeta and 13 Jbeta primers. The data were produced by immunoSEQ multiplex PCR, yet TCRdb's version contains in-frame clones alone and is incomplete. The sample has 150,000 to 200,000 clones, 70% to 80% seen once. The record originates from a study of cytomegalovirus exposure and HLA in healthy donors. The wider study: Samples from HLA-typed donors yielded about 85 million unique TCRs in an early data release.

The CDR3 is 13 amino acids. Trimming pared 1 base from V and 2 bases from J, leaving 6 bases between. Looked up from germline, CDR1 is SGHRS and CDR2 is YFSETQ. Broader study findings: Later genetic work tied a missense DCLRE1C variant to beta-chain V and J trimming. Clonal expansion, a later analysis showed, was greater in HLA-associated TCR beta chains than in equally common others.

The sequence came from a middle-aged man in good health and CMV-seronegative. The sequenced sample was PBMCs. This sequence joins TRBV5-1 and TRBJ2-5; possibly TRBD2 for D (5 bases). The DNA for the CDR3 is TGCGCCAGCAGCTTGCAGCGGCAAGAGACCCAGTACTTC. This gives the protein CASSLQRQETQYF.